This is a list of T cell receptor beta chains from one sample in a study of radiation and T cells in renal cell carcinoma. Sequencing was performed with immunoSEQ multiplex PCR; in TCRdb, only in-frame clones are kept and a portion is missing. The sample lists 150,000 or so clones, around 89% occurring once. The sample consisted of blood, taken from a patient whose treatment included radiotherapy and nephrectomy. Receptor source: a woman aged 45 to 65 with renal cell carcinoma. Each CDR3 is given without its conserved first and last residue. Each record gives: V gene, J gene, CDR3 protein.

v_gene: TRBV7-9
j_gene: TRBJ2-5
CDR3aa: ASTRTSGGIQETQY

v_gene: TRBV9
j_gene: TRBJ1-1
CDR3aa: ASSVDWTSTEAF

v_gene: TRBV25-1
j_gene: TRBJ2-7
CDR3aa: ASSELGGLTSHEQY

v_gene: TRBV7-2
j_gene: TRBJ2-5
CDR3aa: ASSLTGIKETQY

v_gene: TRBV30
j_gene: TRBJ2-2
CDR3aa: AWSLGGVGGELF

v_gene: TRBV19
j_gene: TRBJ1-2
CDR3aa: ASSIWLLRGYT

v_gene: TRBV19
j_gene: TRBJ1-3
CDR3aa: ASSRQGHSGNTIY

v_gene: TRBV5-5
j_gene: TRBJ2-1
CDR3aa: ASSYDSNNEQF

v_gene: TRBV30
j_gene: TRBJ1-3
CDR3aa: AWSAPRRFSGNTIY

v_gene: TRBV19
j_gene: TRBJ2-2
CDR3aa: ASSSPGTANTGELF

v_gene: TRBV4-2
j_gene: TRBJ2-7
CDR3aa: ASSQAGQGSYEQY

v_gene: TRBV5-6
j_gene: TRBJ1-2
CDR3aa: ASSRGGKEDT

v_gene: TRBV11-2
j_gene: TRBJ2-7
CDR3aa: ASTLRAGVYEQY

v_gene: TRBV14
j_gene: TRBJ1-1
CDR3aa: ASSLPGTGTTEAF

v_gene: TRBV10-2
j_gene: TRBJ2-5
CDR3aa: ASGEVQETQY

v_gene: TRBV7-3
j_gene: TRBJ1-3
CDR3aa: ASSLDPPGSGNTIY